A selection of T cell receptor beta chains follows, all from one sample in a study of cytomegalovirus exposure and HLA in healthy donors. The data were produced by immunoSEQ multiplex PCR, yet TCRdb's version contains in-frame clones alone and is incomplete. The data hold about 200,000 clones, with about 13% observed a single time. Sequencing was performed on PBMCs. The receptors come from a man in his fifties or sixties in good health and CMV-seropositive. Both conserved end residues are part of each CDR3. Fields, in order: clone size, V gene, D gene, J gene, CDR3 protein, CDR3 DNA. D genes are given only for firm matches. Clone size is not always given. Where it is, it says once, few, many or a class for expanded clones.

.	TRBV7-2	.	TRBJ1-1	CASSLIKSNEAFF	TGTGCCAGCAGCTTAATTAAGAGCAATGAAGCTTTCTTT
.	TRBV11-3	.	TRBJ2-5	CASSRGQTAEETQYF	TGTGCCAGTTCGCGGGGACAGACAGCCGAAGAGACCCAGTACTTC
few	TRBV7-5	.	TRBJ1-5	CARKDRGISNQPQHF	TGTGCCCGGAAGGACAGGGGAATAAGCAATCAGCCCCAGCATTTT
.	TRBV11-3	.	TRBJ1-5	CASSRGGGPQHF	TGTGCCAGCAGCCGCGGCGGGGGCCCCCAGCATTTT
few	TRBV11-1	TRBD1	TRBJ1-6	CASSSHERTGGSSPLHF	TGTGCCAGCAGCTCCCACGAACGGACAGGGGGCAGTTCACCCCTCCACTTT
few	TRBV2	.	TRBJ1-5	CASSPDSYQPQHF	TGTGCCAGCAGTCCGGACAGTTATCAGCCCCAGCATTTT
.	TRBV9	.	TRBJ1-1	CASSAGGLTTEAFF	TGTGCCAGCAGCGCGGGGGGCCTTACGACTGAAGCTTTCTTT
few	TRBV7-2	.	TRBJ2-6	CASSQGNRANVLTF	TGTGCCAGCAGCCAGGGGAATAGGGCCAACGTCCTGACTTTC
few	TRBV7-9	.	TRBJ1-6	CASSLDVGARSPLHF	TGTGCCAGCAGCTTAGATGTGGGGGCAAGATCACCCCTCCACTTT
few	TRBV28	.	TRBJ1-1	CASIIGDREAFF	TGTGCCAGCATTATCGGAGACAGGGAAGCTTTCTTT
few	TRBV28	.	TRBJ2-1	CASGGKTEQFF	TGTGCCAGCGGTGGTAAGACAGAGCAGTTCTTC
.	TRBV30	TRBD1	TRBJ1-1	CAWGPMGQGATEAFF	TGTGCCTGGGGGCCCATGGGACAGGGGGCGACTGAAGCTTTCTTT
.	TRBV19	TRBD1	TRBJ1-5	CASSMVGQGVQPQHF	TGTGCCAGTAGTATGGTGGGACAGGGAGTTCAGCCCCAGCATTTT
.	TRBV19	.	TRBJ1-1	CASSMQGSNTEAFF	TGTGCCAGTAGTATGCAGGGGAGCAACACTGAAGCTTTCTTT
few	TRBV4-3	TRBD1	TRBJ2-5	CASSPSDRGRETQYF	TGCGCCAGCAGCCCTTCAGACAGGGGGCGAGAGACCCAGTACTTC
few	TRBV20-1	.	TRBJ1-1	CSARDPDEAFF	TGCAGTGCTAGAGACCCAGATGAAGCTTTCTTT
.	TRBV4-1	TRBD1	TRBJ2-5	CASSQEGTGLGETQYF	TGCGCCAGCAGCCAAGAAGGGACAGGACTTGGGGAGACCCAGTACTTC
.	TRBV9	TRBD1	TRBJ2-7	CASSVAAGQGAWEQYF	TGTGCCAGCAGCGTAGCTGCGGGACAGGGGGCTTGGGAGCAGTACTTC
.	TRBV2	TRBD2	TRBJ2-1	CASSISGGAWEQFF	TGTGCCAGCAGTATTAGCGGGGGGGCCTGGGAGCAGTTCTTC
.	TRBV7-7	TRBD1	TRBJ2-2	CASSLASAGGTGELFF	TGTGCCAGCAGCTTAGCGTCGGCAGGGGGTACCGGGGAGCTGTTTTTT
.	TRBV11-3	.	TRBJ1-5	CASSLAQGDQPQHF	TGTGCCAGCAGCTTAGCACAGGGTGATCAGCCCCAGCATTTT
.	TRBV14	TRBD2	TRBJ2-1	CASSRLGLGKWNEQFF	TGTGCCAGCAGCCGCCTCGGACTAGGAAAATGGAATGAGCAGTTCTTC
.	TRBV19	TRBD1	TRBJ2-5	CASSFGTGYMQETQYF	TGTGCCAGTAGTTTTGGGACAGGGTACATGCAAGAGACCCAGTACTTC
.	TRBV2	.	TRBJ2-1	CASSEVRGSYNEQFF	TGTGCCAGCAGTGAAGTCCGGGGCTCCTACAATGAGCAGTTCTTC
few	TRBV6-5	.	TRBJ2-5	CASSPNRGETQYF	TGTGCCAGCAGTCCCAACCGGGGGGAGACCCAGTACTTC
.	TRBV9	.	TRBJ2-3	CASSVGLGTDTQYF	TGTGCCAGCAGCGTAGGACTTGGGACAGATACGCAGTATTTT
.	TRBV19	.	TRBJ2-4	CASSASVGSKNIQYF	TGTGCCAGTAGCGCTAGCGTGGGGTCCAAAAACATTCAGTACTTC
.	TRBV29-1	.	TRBJ1-6	CSVVVGGSSPLHF	TGCAGCGTTGTCGTGGGGGGTAGTTCACCCCTCCACTTT
.	TRBV28	.	TRBJ2-5	CASSRVGGGGETQYF	TGTGCCAGCAGTCGCGTCGGAGGGGGCGGTGAGACCCAGTACTTC
.	TRBV11-3	.	TRBJ1-3	CASSRTGGATGNTIYF	TGTGCCAGCAGCCGGACGGGGGGCGCAACTGGAAACACCATATATTTT
.	TRBV5-4	TRBD1	TRBJ1-1	CASSLSGTGTEAFF	TGTGCCAGCAGCTTGTCAGGGACAGGGACTGAAGCTTTCTTT
.	TRBV29-1	.	TRBJ2-7	CSVVVPGYEQYF	TGCAGCGTTGTTGTTCCGGGTTACGAGCAGTACTTC
.	TRBV5-1	.	TRBJ1-1	CASSFIGGGMNTEAFF	TGCGCCAGCAGCTTTATCGGGGGAGGAATGAACACTGAAGCTTTCTTT
few	TRBV19	TRBD1	TRBJ1-5	CASRWTGISQPQHF	TGTGCCAGTAGATGGACAGGGATCTCTCAGCCCCAGCATTTT
few	TRBV7-2	.	TRBJ1-1	CASSFEGLNTEAFF	TGTGCCAGCAGCTTTGAGGGTTTGAACACTGAAGCTTTCTTT
.	TRBV7-3	.	TRBJ1-1	CASSRQANTEAFF	TGTGCCAGCAGCAGACAGGCGAACACTGAAGCTTTCTTT
few	TRBV29-1	TRBD2	TRBJ2-3	CSVSSGGEIHTQYF	TGCAGCGTTAGTAGCGGGGGAGAAATACATACGCAGTATTTT
few	TRBV7-2	.	TRBJ2-5	CASSLSSGGTGETQYF	TGTGCCAGCAGCTTGTCCAGCGGGGGGACAGGAGAGACCCAGTACTTC
.	TRBV5-1	.	TRBJ2-7	CASSPAGWYEQYF	TGCGCCAGCAGCCCGGCAGGGTGGTACGAGCAGTACTTC
few	TRBV7-2	TRBD2	TRBJ2-5	CASSPIERGTQYF	TGTGCCAGCAGCCCTATAGAGCGGGGGACCCAGTACTTC
.	TRBV7-2	.	TRBJ1-4	CASSPSEGYGEKLFF	TGTGCCAGCAGCCCCTCGGAGGGATATGGTGAAAAACTGTTTTTT
.	TRBV29-1	.	TRBJ1-1	CSGRAGGTEAFF	TGCAGTGGCAGGGCCGGGGGCACTGAAGCTTTCTTT
few	TRBV9	TRBD2	TRBJ2-3	CASSVSGGDADTQYF	TGTGCCAGCAGCGTAAGCGGGGGTGACGCAGATACGCAGTATTTT
few	TRBV19	TRBD1	TRBJ1-5	CASRHGTGINQPQHF	TGTGCCAGTAGACACGGGACAGGGATTAATCAGCCCCAGCATTTT
few	TRBV6-5	.	TRBJ1-2	CASSQRSTLNYGYTF	TGTGCCAGCAGTCAACGGTCGACTCTTAACTATGGCTACACCTTC
.	TRBV7-2	.	TRBJ2-1	CASSLGPGGSYNEQFF	TGTGCCAGCAGCTTAGGGCCCGGGGGCTCCTACAATGAGCAGTTCTTC
few	TRBV5-1	TRBD1	TRBJ1-5	CASSPGTGDQPQHF	TGCGCCAGCAGCCCGGGGACAGGAGATCAGCCCCAGCATTTT
.	TRBV5-1	TRBD2	TRBJ2-3	CASSVGWTSGGAVPSTDTQYF	TGCGCCAGCAGCGTTGGATGGACTAGCGGGGGGGCCGTCCCTAGCACAGATACGCAGTATTTT
few	TRBV5-1	.	TRBJ2-5	CASSLAGFQETQYF	TGCGCCAGCAGCTTGGCGGGGTTTCAAGAGACCCAGTACTTC
.	TRBV7-9	.	TRBJ1-2	CASSSQGVYKDYTF	TGTGCCAGCAGCTCACAGGGCGTCTATAAGGACTACACCTTC
few	TRBV4-1	.	TRBJ1-2	CASSQEGTVGAGYTF	TGCGCCAGCAGCCAAGAAGGAACAGTCGGTGCTGGCTACACCTTC